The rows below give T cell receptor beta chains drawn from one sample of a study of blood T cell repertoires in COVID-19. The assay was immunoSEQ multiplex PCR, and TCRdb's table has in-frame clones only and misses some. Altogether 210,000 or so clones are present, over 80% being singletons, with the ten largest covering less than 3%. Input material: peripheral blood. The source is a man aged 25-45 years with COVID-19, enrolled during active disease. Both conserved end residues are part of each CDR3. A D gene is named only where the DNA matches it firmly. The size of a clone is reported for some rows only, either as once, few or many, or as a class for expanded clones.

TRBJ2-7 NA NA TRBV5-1 TGCGCCAGCAGCCCTGATTCGGACAGAAGCTCCTACGAGCAGTACTTC CASSPDSDRSSYEQYF
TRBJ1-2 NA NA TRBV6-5 TGTGCCAGCAAGATCCCCGGTGGCTACACCTTC CASKIPGGYTF
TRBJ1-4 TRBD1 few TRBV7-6 TGTGCCAGCAGCTTACCCCCGGGACAGGCGGGTGAAAAACTGTTTTTT CASSLPPGQAGEKLFF
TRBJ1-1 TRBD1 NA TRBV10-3 TGTGCCATCAGTAGGGGGACAGGGGGCACTGAAGCTTTCTTT CAISRGTGGTEAFF
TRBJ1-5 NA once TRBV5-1 TGCGCCAGCGGTCTAACTCACCGCGGTGACAGTCCGCTTCATTGGGCCCAGCATTTT CASGLTHRGDSPLHWAQHF
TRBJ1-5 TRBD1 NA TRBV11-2 TGTGCCAGCAGCCTGACAGGGGGCAGTAGCAATCAGCCCCAGCATTTT CASSLTGGSSNQPQHF
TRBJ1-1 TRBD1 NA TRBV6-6 TGTGCCAGCAGTAAACCGGGACAGGGGGCGCTTGAAGCTTTCTTT CASSKPGQGALEAFF
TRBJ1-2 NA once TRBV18 TGTGCCAGCTCACTCAAAGACAGTGCTAACTATGGCTACACCTTC CASSLKDSANYGYTF
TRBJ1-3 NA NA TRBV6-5 TGTGCCAGCAGTTACGACGGGAAATCTGGAAACACCATATATTTT CASSYDGKSGNTIYF
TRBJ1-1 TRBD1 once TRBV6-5 TGTGCCAGCAGTCCCGGGACAGGAGCTTTCTTT CASSPGTGAFF
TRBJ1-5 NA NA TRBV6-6 TGTGCCACCGACACCCAACGGGGGAATAGCAATCAGCCCCAGCATTTT CATDTQRGNSNQPQHF
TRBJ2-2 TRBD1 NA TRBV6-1 TGTGCCAGCAGTGAAGGGCAGGGGGTGAACACCGGGGAGCTGTTTTTT CASSEGQGVNTGELFF
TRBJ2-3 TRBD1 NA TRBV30 TGTGCCTGGAGACTGACAGGGGAGGCAGATACGCAGTATTTT CAWRLTGEADTQYF
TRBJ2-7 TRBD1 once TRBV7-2 TGTGCCAGCAGCACGGGACAGGGGGTTGAGCAGTACTTC CASSTGQGVEQYF
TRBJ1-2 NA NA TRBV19 TGTGCCAGTACCCAGAGATTCAGGGATAACTATGGCTACACCTTC CASTQRFRDNYGYTF
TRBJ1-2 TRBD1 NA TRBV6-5 TGTGCCAGCACCCCGGGACAGGTCTTCTATGGCTACACCTTC CASTPGQVFYGYTF
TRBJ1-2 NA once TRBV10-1 TGCGCCAGCAGTCCTGGGACAAAGACCTTAAAGCGGCGCTATGGCTACACCTTC CASSPGTKTLKRRYGYTF
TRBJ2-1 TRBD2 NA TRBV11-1 TGTGCCAGCAGCTACTGGGAGGGCCTACTAGGATGGCAGTTCTTC CASSYWEGLLGWQFF
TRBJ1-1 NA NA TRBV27 TGTGCCAGCAGTTTATCGAGGGTCATGGGAGGGACTGAAGCTTTCTTT CASSLSRVMGGTEAFF
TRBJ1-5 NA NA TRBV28 TGTGCCAGCAGTTTGGACAGTACTAATCAGCCCCAGCATTTT CASSLDSTNQPQHF
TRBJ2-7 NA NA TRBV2 TGTGCCAGCAGTGTTGCAGGAGACTATTACGAGCAGTACTTC CASSVAGDYYEQYF
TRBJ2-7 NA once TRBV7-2 TGTGCCAGCAGCTTATGGCGGCAGGGTCAGTACGAGCAGTACTTC CASSLWRQGQYEQYF
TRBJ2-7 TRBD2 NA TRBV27 TGTGCCAGCAGTCCGGAGACTAGCGGGACGGGCGAGCAGTACTTC CASSPETSGTGEQYF
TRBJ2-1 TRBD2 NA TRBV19 TGTGCCAGCCGGGGGGAAAGCTCCTACAATGAGCAGTTCTTC CASRGESSYNEQFF
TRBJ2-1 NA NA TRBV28 TGTGCCAGCAGTTTCTTCGGCGGAACGGCTAGGAATGAGCAGTTCTTC CASSFFGGTARNEQFF
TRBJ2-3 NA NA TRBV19 TGTGCCAGTAGTTCTCCCCGCCGGGACTCAGTCACAGATACGCAGTATTTT CASSSPRRDSVTDTQYF
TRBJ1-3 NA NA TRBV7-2 TGTGCCAGCAGTTCCGGGGGAGGAAACACCATATATTTT CASSSGGGNTIYF
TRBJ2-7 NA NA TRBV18 TGTGCCAGCTCACCAGCTAACGAGCAGTACTTC CASSPANEQYF
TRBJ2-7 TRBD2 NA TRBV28 TGTGCCAGCAGTGAACTAGCGGGCGGCTCCTACGAGCAGTACTTC CASSELAGGSYEQYF
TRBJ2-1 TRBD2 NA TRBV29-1 TGCAGCGTTGACCCTAGTTGGGGTAGCGGGAGAACAGATGAGCAGTTCTTC CSVDPSWGSGRTDEQFF
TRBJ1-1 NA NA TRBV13 TGTGCCAGCAGCTTAGTCGAGGGTCTGGGTACTGAAGCTTTCTTT CASSLVEGLGTEAFF
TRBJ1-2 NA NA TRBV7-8 TGTGCCAGCAGCTTAGCGGGCAGACTATTTGGCTACACCTTC CASSLAGRLFGYTF
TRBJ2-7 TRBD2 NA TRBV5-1 TGCGCCAGCAGCGCGGCTAGCGGTCCCTCCTACGAGCAGTACTTC CASSAASGPSYEQYF
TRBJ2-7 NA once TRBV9 TGTGCCAGCAGCCCAGGGGCCAGCGCCGACGAGCAGTACTTC CASSPGASADEQYF
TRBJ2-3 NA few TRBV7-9 TGTGCCAGCAGTCTTAGTAAATTATCGCGACTCTTAAGCACAGATACGCAGTATTTT CASSLSKLSRLLSTDTQYF
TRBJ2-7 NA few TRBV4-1 TGCGCCAGCAGCCAAGATGTCATCTCCTACGAGCAGTACTTC CASSQDVISYEQYF
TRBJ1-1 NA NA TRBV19 TGTGCCAGTATTGCCTCAGGGTGGAACACTGAAGCTTTCTTT CASIASGWNTEAFF
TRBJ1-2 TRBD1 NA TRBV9 TGTGCCAGCAGCCCCGGGACAGGGGAAGGCTACACCTTC CASSPGTGEGYTF
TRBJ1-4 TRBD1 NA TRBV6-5 TGTGCCAGCGGACAGGGGGCCCGCCCGAATGAAAAACTGTTTTTT CASGQGARPNEKLFF
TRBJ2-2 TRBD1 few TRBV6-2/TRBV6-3 TGTGCCAGCAGTTGGGGACAGGGGTTCGGCGGGGAGCTGTTTTTT CASSWGQGFGGELFF
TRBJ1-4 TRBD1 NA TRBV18 TGTGCCAGCTCACCCACAGGGGAGGTGGAAAAACTGTTTTTT CASSPTGEVEKLFF